This is a list of T cell receptor beta chains from one sample in a study of T cell responses to AZD1222 COVID-19 vaccine. The repertoire was sequenced with immunoSEQ multiplex PCR; TCRdb's copy has only in-frame clones and lacks some. The sample has 85,000 to 90,000 clones, 70% to 90% seen once; the top ten hold roughly 4.9%. This material consisted of peripheral blood, taken 28 days after the second AZD1222 dose. These receptors came from an adult who received the AZD1222 COVID-19 vaccine. CDR3s include the opening cysteine and the closing phenylalanine or tryptophan. The D gene is left open where the match is weak. Clone sizes are given selectively: once, few, many, or a class where the clone is expanded.

abundance	j_gene	v_gene	d_gene	CDR3aa	CDR3nt
.	TRBJ1-2	TRBV6-5	TRBD1	CASNRQGRGGYTF	TGTGCCAGCAACCGACAGGGCCGGGGTGGCTACACCTTC
.	TRBJ1-2	TRBV10-3	.	CAISPRGDGYTF	TGTGCCATCAGTCCCCGGGGTGACGGCTACACCTTC
.	TRBJ2-1	TRBV24-1	.	CATSGEAGSYNEQFF	TGTGCCACCTCAGGAGAGGCGGGGTCATACAATGAGCAGTTCTTC
.	TRBJ1-2	TRBV4-2	.	CASSPTAVGIGGYTF	TGTGCCAGCAGCCCCACCGCTGTGGGTATCGGAGGCTACACCTTC
.	TRBJ2-1	TRBV6-5	TRBD2	CASSYDTSGAFSKFF	TGTGCCAGCAGTTACGATACTAGCGGGGCGTTTAGTAAGTTCTTC
.	TRBJ1-1	TRBV2	.	CASTQREGGTEAFF	TGTGCCAGCACCCAAAGAGAAGGGGGTACTGAAGCTTTCTTT
.	TRBJ1-4	TRBV7-9	TRBD1	CASSSYRGQQNEKLFF	TGTGCCAGCAGCAGCTATAGGGGACAGCAGAATGAAAAACTGTTTTTT
once	TRBJ2-3	TRBV14	.	CASSPRAGTQYF	TGTGCCAGCAGCCCCCGGGCCGGTACGCAGTATTTT
.	TRBJ1-3	TRBV6-5	TRBD1	CASRDRSSGNTIYF	TGTGCCAGCAGGGACAGGTCCTCTGGAAACACCATATATTTT
.	TRBJ2-7	TRBV25-1	.	CASSQGGVYEQYF	TGTGCCAGCAGTCAGGGCGGGGTTTACGAGCAGTACTTC
.	TRBJ1-1	TRBV5-4	TRBD1	CASSTGTASMNTEAFF	TGTGCCAGCAGCACCGGGACAGCCAGCATGAACACTGAAGCTTTCTTT
once	TRBJ2-1	TRBV4-2	.	CASSQDRDIRAYNEQFF	TGTGCCAGCAGCCAAGACCGGGACATCCGTGCCTACAATGAGCAGTTCTTC
.	TRBJ1-5	TRBV30	.	CAWSRDNNQPQHF	TGTGCCTGGAGTAGGGACAATAATCAGCCCCAGCATTTT
.	TRBJ2-2	TRBV7-2	.	CASSIRSLTNTGELFF	TGTGCCAGCAGCATCAGGTCCCTAACGAACACCGGGGAGCTGTTTTTT
.	TRBJ2-6	TRBV5-1	.	CASFDSSGANVLTF	TGCGCCAGCTTCGACAGCTCTGGGGCCAACGTCCTGACTTTC
.	TRBJ1-2	TRBV6-5	.	CASSQGWEVPKTF	TGTGCCAGCAGTCAGGGGTGGGAGGTCCCGAAGACCTTC
.	TRBJ1-5	TRBV5-1	.	CASSLTGNSNQPQHF	TGCGCCAGCAGCCTGACGGGAAATAGCAATCAGCCCCAGCATTTT
once	TRBJ1-2	TRBV30	.	CAWSVGPGGYTF	TGTGCCTGGAGTGTTGGACCTGGTGGCTACACCTTC
.	TRBJ2-7	TRBV7-8	TRBD1	CASSRSRGLSSGEQYF	TGTGCCAGCAGCCGGAGCAGGGGGCTATCTTCAGGCGAGCAGTACTTC
.	TRBJ1-2	TRBV4-2	.	CASSRGSGGYTF	TGTGCCAGCAGCCGGGGGTCAGGGGGCTACACCTTC
.	TRBJ2-1	TRBV5-6	TRBD2	CASTPGLGHNEQFF	TGTGCCAGCACCCCGGGACTAGGGCACAATGAGCAGTTCTTC
few	TRBJ2-5	TRBV12-3/TRBV12-4	.	CASSLMGETQYF	TGTGCCAGCAGTTTAATGGGAGAGACCCAGTACTTC
.	TRBJ2-7	TRBV18	.	CASSPPHRVGEQYF	TGTGCCAGCTCACCACCCCACAGGGTTGGGGAGCAGTACTTC
.	TRBJ1-6	TRBV11-2	.	CASGGEINSPLHF	TGTGCCAGCGGGGGGGAAATTAATTCACCCCTCCACTTT
.	TRBJ1-3	TRBV19	.	CASSSPGRASGNTIYF	TGTGCCAGTAGTTCCCCGGGGCGGGCCTCTGGAAACACCATATATTTT
.	TRBJ1-1	TRBV6-2/TRBV6-3	.	CASSSQGNTEAFF	TGTGCCAGCAGTTCCCAGGGGAACACTGAAGCTTTCTTT
.	TRBJ1-5	TRBV7-9	.	CASSLGQPGNQPQHF	TGTGCCAGCAGCCTCGGGCAGCCTGGCAATCAGCCCCAGCATTTT
.	TRBJ1-6	TRBV5-1	.	CASSLNADPKNSPLHF	TGCGCCAGCAGCTTGAACGCAGACCCAAAAAATTCACCCCTCCACTTT
.	TRBJ2-5	TRBV19	.	CASSIRTPRGETQYF	TGTGCCAGTAGTATACGGACACCACGGGGAGAGACCCAGTACTTC
.	TRBJ1-5	TRBV2	TRBD1	CASSLTGDHQPQHF	TGTGCCAGCAGCCTCACAGGGGACCATCAGCCCCAGCATTTT
.	TRBJ2-1	TRBV5-1	.	CASSHGGPTEQFF	TGCGCCAGCAGCCATGGGGGACCGACAGAGCAGTTCTTC
.	TRBJ2-1	TRBV14	.	CASSQDRIAYRGGSYNEQFF	TGTGCCAGCAGCCAAGATCGCATCGCCTACAGAGGGGGCTCCTACAATGAGCAGTTCTTC
.	TRBJ2-7	TRBV6-5	.	CASSYSSDGWYFEQYF	TGTGCCAGCAGTTACTCGAGTGACGGCTGGTACTTCGAGCAGTACTTC
.	TRBJ1-1	TRBV18	TRBD1	CASSSLPDRVNTEAFF	TGTGCCAGCTCATCCTTACCCGACAGGGTTAACACTGAAGCTTTCTTT
.	TRBJ2-2	TRBV3-1/TRBV3-2	TRBD2	CASSERGENTGELFF	TGTGCCTCCTCCGAGCGGGGGGAGAACACCGGGGAGCTGTTTTTT
.	TRBJ1-1	TRBV6-5	TRBD1	CASKFGQGLNTEAFF	TGTGCCAGCAAATTTGGACAGGGTCTAAACACTGAAGCTTTCTTT
.	TRBJ1-1	TRBV28	.	CASSPWTDEAFF	TGTGCCAGCAGTCCATGGACGGATGAAGCTTTCTTT
.	TRBJ1-3	TRBV19	.	CASSDIQGSGNTIYF	TGTGCCAGTAGTGACATACAGGGCTCTGGAAACACCATATATTTT
.	TRBJ1-4	TRBV5-1	.	CASSDGTPGREKLFF	TGCGCCAGCAGCGATGGGACGCCGGGGCGTGAAAAACTGTTTTTT
once	TRBJ1-1	TRBV7-8	.	CASSLATYTEAFF	TGTGCCAGCAGCTTAGCGACATACACTGAAGCTTTCTTT
.	TRBJ1-1	TRBV28	.	CASSVGGSMNTEAFF	TGTGCCAGCAGTGTCGGAGGGAGCATGAACACTGAAGCTTTCTTT
.	TRBJ2-3	TRBV5-1	TRBD2	CASSPRTSVFTDTQYF	TGCGCCAGCAGCCCGAGGACTAGCGTATTCACAGATACGCAGTATTTT
.	TRBJ2-3	TRBV13	.	CASSLGLPIGTQYF	TGTGCCAGCAGCTTAGGACTGCCTATAGGTACGCAGTATTTT
.	TRBJ1-3	TRBV21-1	.	CASSKKPQRTGNTIYF	TGTGCCAGCAGCAAAAAGCCTCAAAGAACTGGAAACACCATATATTTT
.	TRBJ1-4	TRBV7-2	.	CASSLSRQYNEKLFF	TGTGCCAGCAGCTTAAGTAGACAGTATAATGAAAAACTGTTTTTT
.	TRBJ2-2	TRBV10-3	.	CAISAGTLNTGELFF	TGTGCCATCAGCGCCGGGACGCTGAACACCGGGGAGCTGTTTTTT
.	TRBJ2-1	TRBV5-1	.	CASNTGQRGEQFF	TGCGCCAGCAATACAGGGCAAAGGGGTGAGCAGTTCTTC
few	TRBJ2-2	TRBV9	.	CASSARQESGELFF	TGTGCCAGCAGCGCAAGACAGGAATCCGGGGAGCTGTTTTTT
once	TRBJ2-1	TRBV7-9	TRBD1	CASSLQGALIDEQFF	TGTGCCAGCAGCCTCCAGGGGGCGCTTATTGATGAGCAGTTCTTC
few	TRBJ1-1	TRBV6-5	TRBD1	CASSYSWTGDTEAFF	TGTGCCAGCAGTTACTCTTGGACAGGAGACACTGAAGCTTTCTTT
.	TRBJ1-5	TRBV6-1	.	CASSEFGRAISPTFQHF	TGTGCCAGCAGTGAATTCGGGAGGGCAATCAGCCCCACCTTTCAGCATTTT
.	TRBJ2-2	TRBV18	TRBD2	CASFRGETGELFF	TGTGCCAGCTTCCGGGGGGAAACCGGGGAGCTGTTTTTT
.	TRBJ2-3	TRBV7-3	TRBD2	CASSLRGLAPTDTQYF	TGTGCCAGCAGCTTAAGGGGACTAGCGCCCACAGATACGCAGTATTTT
.	TRBJ1-2	TRBV3-1/TRBV3-2	.	CASSQYALNYGYTF	TGTGCCAGCAGCCAATACGCCCTAAACTATGGCTACACCTTC
.	TRBJ2-7	TRBV5-1	TRBD2	CASSSLAGGSSYEQYF	TGCGCCAGCAGCTCCTTAGCGGGGGGCAGCTCCTACGAGCAGTACTTC